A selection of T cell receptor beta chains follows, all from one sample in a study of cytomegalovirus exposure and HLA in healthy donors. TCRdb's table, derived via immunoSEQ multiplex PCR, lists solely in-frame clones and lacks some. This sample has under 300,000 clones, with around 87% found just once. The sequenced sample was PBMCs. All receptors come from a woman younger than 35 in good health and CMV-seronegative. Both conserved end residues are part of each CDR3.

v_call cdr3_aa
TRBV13 CASSLGVVRSGANVLTF
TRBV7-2 CASSLKQVVDTQYF
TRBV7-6 CASSYLSGGVEQFF
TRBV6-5 CASSYSSAGELFF
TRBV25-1 CASSELDRRRQNSPLHF
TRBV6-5 CASSYSSSGGYEQYF
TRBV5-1 CASSLAWTSEAYYTQYF
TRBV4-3 CASSPTAQGRAEAFF
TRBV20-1 CSASYSEEQYF
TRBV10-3 CAISEVTSAEAFF
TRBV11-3 CASSSRGNTQYF
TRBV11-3 CASSIRTGSSYNEQFF
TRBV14 CASSQGVFGELFF
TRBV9 CASSEPTGLNTGELFF
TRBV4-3 CASSPSAGGPQHF
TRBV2 CASSDGGANTGELFF
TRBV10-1 CASSDPGQGNTEAFF
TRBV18 CASSPGGGGYTF
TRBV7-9 CASSPITGNQPQHF
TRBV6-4 CASRLDEGDYGYTF
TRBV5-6 CASSSAGEQYF
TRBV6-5 CASTRDTGPGNTIYF
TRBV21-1 CASSKEDTQGDEQYF
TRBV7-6 CASSRVRILDRETQYF
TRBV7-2 CASSPWAGNSPLHF
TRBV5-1 CASSSTDTNYGYTF
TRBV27 CASSSLAGGPNEQFF
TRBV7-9 CASSFSGGRYNEQFF
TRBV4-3 CASSQDEDYGYTF
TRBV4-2 CASSQETGGVPYGYTF
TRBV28 CASSRDKGSGANVLTF
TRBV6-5 CASSLVQGAAGELFF
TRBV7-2 CASSLETGFHYGYTF
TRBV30 CAWSASYGQASGEKLFF
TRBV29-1 CSYSTIYEQYF
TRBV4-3 CASSQGWGQGNEKLFF
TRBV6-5 CASSQQGGNTGELFF
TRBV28 CASSFLTYEQYF
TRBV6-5 CASSPSRDTRYEQYF
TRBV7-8 CASSLGAGTEQPQHF
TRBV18 CASSPTPSLEQFF
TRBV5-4 CASSLGLGGNTGELFF
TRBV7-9 CASTQASGEKAFF
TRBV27 CASSLIGAQEKLFF
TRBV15 CATSVWGTYSNQPQHF
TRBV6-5 CASSYSMLGGYGYTF
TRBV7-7 CASRAGTGAYEQYF
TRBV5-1 CASSYGQPEKLFF
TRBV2 CASRLDNPSQAFF
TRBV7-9 CASSQGDTEAFF
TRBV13 CASSSAGGPTDTQYF
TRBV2 CASRRDTSTYEQYF
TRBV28 CASSTPGTPGYTF
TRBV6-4 CASSNQRGGSYNEQFF
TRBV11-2 CASSPAGHGYTF
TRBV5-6 CASSSFGEAFF
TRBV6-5 CASTAGQGNQPQHF